Sequencing of this T cell receptor (beta chain) was carried out in a study of beta chain features in type 1 diabetes. Study-wide points: For Type 1 diabetes patients, all four CD4+ subsets carried TCRB CDR3s that were moderately but significantly shorter.

A remark on this clone: The antigen is not known.

The V segment lost 3 bases and the J segment 5 bases; nucleotides outside the gene matches: 7. From germline, CDR1 is SGHAT and CDR2 FQNNGV. This CDR3 is built from 15 residues. Expressed TCRB transcripts were sequenced after all isolated RNA was converted to cDNA. Here immunoSEQ multiplex PCR was the method, and the copy in TCRdb shows in-frame clones only, minus some. Here the sample spans 500,000 to 650,000 clones, approximately 13% being singletons. This receptor was taken from a man aged 25 to 40 with type 1 diabetes. The rearrangement joins TRBV11-2 to TRBJ2-5; TRBD1 agrees at 9 bases. Sequenced input: naive CD4+ T cells from blood. Here the CDR3 reads CASSFYPDRGETQYF. The DNA for the CDR3 is TGTGCCAGCAGCTTCTACCCCGACAGGGGGGAGACCCAGTACTTC. The full variable domain, its missing parts supplied by reference TRBV11-2 and TRBJ2-5, is EAGVAQSPRYKIIEKRQSVAFWCNPISGHATLYWYQQILGQGPKLLIQFQNNGVVDDSQLPKDRFSAERLKGVDSTLKIQPAKLEDSAVYLCASSFYPDRGETQYFGPGTRLLVL.